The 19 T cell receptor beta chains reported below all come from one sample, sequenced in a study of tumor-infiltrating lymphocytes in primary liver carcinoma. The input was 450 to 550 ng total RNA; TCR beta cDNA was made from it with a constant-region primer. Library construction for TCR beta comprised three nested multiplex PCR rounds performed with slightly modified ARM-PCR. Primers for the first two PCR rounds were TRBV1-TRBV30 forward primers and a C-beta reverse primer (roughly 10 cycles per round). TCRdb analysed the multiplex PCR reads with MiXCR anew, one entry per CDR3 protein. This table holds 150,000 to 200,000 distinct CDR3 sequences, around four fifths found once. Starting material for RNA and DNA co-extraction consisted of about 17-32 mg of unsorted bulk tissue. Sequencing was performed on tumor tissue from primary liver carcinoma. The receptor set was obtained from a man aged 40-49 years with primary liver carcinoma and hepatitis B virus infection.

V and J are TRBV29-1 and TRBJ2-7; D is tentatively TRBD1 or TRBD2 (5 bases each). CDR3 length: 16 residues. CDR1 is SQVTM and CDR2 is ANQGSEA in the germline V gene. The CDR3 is CNAMTSGTGIPYEQYF. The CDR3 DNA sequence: TGCAACGCTATGACATCTGGGACCGGCATTCCCTACGAGCAGTACTTC.

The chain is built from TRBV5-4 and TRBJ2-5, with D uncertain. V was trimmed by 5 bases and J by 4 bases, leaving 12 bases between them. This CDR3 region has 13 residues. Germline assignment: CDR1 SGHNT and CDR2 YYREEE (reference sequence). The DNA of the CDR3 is TGTGCCAGCAGGTCTAACAGCGTAGAGACCCAGTACTTC. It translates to CASRSNSVETQYF.

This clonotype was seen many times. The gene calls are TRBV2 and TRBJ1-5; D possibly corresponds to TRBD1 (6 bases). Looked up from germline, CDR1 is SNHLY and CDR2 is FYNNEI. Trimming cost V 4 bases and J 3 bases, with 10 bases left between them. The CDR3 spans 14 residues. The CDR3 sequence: CASSAGAPNQPQHF. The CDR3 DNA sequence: TGTGCCAGCAGTGCGGGGGCCCCCAATCAGCCCCAGCATTTT.

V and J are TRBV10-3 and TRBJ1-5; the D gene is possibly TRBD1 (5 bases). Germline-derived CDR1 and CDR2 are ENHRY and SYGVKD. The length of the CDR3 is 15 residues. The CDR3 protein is CVSRSGLEGNQPQHF. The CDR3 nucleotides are TGTGTCAGTCGTTCAGGGTTGGAGGGCAATCAGCCCCAGCATTTT.

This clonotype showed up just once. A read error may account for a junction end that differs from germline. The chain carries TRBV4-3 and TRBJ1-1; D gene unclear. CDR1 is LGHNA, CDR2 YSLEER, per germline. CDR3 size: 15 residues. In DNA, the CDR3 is TGCGCTAGCAGCCAAGCGAACACGAAGAACACTGAAGCTATCTTT. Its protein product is CASSQANTKNTEAIF.

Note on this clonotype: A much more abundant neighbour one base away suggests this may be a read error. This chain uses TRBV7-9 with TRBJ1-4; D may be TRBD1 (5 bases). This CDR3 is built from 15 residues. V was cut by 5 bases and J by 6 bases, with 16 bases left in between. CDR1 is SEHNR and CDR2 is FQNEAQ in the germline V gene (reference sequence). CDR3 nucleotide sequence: TGTGCCAGCAGCGCCCACAGGATATTGCATGAAAAACTGTTTTTT. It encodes CASSAHRILHEKLFF.

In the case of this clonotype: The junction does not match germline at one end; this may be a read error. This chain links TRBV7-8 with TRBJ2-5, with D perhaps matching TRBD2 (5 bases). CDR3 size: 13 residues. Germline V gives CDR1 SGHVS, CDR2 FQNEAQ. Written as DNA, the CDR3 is TGTGCCAGCTCACGGGGTGTTAAAGAGAACCAGTACTTC. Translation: CASSRGVKENQYF.

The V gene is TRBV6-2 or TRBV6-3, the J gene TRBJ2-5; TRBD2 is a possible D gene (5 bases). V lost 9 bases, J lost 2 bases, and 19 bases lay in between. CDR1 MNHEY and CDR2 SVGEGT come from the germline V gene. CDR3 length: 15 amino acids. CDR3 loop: CASGSPGIQQETQYF. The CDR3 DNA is TGTGCCAGTGGTTCCCCCGGGATACAACAAGAGACCCAGTACTTC.

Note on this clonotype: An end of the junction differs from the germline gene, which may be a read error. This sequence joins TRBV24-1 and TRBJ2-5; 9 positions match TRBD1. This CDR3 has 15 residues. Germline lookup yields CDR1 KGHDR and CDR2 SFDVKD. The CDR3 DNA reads TGTGTCACCAGTGAGCTACAGGGGGCAAAAGAGACCCAGTACTTC. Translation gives CVTSELQGAKETQYF.

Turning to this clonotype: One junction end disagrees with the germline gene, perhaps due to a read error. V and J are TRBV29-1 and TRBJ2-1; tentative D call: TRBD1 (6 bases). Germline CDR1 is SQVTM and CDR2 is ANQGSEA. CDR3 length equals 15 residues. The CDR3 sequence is CSSTGTQGYYNKQFF. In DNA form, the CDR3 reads TGCAGCTCCACTGGGACACAGGGCTACTACAATAAGCAGTTCTTC.

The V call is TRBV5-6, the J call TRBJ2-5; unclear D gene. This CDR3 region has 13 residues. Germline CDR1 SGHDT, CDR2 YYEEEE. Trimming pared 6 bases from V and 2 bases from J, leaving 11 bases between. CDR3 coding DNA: TGTGCCAGCAACTTCAGCACGCAAGAGACCCAGTACTTC. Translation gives CASNFSTQETQYF.

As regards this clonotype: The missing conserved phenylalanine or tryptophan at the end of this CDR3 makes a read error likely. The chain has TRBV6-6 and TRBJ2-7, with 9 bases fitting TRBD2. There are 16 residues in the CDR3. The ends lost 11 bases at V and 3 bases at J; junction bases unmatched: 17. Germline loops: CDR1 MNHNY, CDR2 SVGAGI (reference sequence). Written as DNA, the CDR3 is TGTGCCTGCAAGGGGGGTGCTAGCGGGGATATCTACGAGCAGTACCTC. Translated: CACKGGASGDIYEQYL.

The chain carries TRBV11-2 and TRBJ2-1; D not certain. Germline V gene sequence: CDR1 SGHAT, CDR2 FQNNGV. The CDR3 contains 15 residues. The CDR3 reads CAISPGTSSYNEQFF. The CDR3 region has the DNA TGTGCAATCAGCCCCGGAACTTCTTCCTACAATGAGCAGTTCTTC. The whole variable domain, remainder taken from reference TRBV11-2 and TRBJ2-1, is EAGVAQSPRYKIIEKRQSVAFWCNPISGHATLYWYQQILGQGPKLLIQFQNNGVVDDSQLPKDRFSAERLKGVDSTLKIQPAKLEDSAVYLCAISPGTSSYNEQFFGPGTRLTVL.

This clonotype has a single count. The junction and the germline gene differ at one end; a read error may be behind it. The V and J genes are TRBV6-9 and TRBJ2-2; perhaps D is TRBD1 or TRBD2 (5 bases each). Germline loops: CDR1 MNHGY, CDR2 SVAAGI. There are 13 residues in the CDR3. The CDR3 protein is CASARVETGELFF. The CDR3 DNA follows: TGTGCCAGCGCCAGGGTGGAGACCGGGGAGCTGTTCTTT.

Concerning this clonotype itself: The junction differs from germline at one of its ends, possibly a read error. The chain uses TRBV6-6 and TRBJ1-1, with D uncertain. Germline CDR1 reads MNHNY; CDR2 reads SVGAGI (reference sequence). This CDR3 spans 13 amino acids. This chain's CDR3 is CASSTRVTDEAFF. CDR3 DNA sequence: TGTGCGAGCAGCACAAGGGTGACTGATGAAGCTTTCTTT.

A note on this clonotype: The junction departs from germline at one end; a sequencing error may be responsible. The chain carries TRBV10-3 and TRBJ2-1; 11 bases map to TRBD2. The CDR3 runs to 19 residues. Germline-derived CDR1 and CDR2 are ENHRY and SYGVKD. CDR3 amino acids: CAIPAGTSGSMGAYNEKFF. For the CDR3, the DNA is TGTGCCATCCCCGCGGGGACTAGCGGTTCCATGGGGGCCTACAATGAGAAGTTCTTC.

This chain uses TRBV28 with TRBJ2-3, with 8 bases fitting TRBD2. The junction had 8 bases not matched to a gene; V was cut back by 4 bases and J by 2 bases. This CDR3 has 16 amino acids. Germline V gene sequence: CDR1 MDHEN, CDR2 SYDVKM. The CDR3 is CASSSIAGPVTDTQYF. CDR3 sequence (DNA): TGTGCCAGCAGTTCCATAGCGGGACCCGTCACAGATACGCAGTATTTT.

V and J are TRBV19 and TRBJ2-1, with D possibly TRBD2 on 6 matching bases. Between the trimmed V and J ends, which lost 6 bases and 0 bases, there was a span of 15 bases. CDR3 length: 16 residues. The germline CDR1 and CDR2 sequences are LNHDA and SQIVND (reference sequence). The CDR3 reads CASRGGRGSSYNEQFF. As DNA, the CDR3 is TGTGCCAGTAGGGGGGGACGAGGAAGCTCCTACAATGAGCAGTTCTTC.

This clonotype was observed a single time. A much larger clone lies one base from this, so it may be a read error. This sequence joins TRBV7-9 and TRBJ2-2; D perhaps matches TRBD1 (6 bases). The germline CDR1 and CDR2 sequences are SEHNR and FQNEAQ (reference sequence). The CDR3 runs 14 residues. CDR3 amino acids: CASSRTAQAGEMFF. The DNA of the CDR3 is TGTGCCAGCAGCCGGACAGCCCAGGCCGGGGAGATGTTTTTT.